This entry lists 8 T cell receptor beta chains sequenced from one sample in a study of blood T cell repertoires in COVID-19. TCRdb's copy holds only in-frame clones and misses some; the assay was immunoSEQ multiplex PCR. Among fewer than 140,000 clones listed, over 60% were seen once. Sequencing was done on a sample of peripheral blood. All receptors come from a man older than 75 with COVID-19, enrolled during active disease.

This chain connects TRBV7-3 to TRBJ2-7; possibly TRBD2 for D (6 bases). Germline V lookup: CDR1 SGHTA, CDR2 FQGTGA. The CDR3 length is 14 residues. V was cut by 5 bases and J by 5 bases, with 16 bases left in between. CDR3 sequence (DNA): TGTGCCAGCAGCCCGTTGGGGGGTACCCACGAGCAGTACTTC. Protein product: CASSPLGGTHEQYF. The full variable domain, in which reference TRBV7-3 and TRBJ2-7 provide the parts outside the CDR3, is GAGVSQTPSNKVTEKGKYVELRCDPISGHTALYWYRQSLGQGPEFLIYFQGTGAADDSGLPNDRFFAVRPEGSVSTLKIQRTERGDSAVYLCASSPLGGTHEQYFGPGTRLTVT.

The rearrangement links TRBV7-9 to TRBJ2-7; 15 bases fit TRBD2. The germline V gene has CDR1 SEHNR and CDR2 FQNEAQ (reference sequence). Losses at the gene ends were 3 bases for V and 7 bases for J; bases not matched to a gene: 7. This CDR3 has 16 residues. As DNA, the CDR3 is TGTGCCAGCAGCTTTGGACTAGCGGGAGGGGTGGAGGAGCAGTACTTC. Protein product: CASSFGLAGGVEEQYF.

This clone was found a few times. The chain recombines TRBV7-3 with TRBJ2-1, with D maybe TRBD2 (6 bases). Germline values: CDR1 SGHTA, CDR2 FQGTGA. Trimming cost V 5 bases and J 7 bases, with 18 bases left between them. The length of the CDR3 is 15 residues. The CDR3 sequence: CASSPQTSLGNEQFF. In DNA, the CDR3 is TGTGCCAGCAGCCCACAGACTAGTCTCGGGAATGAGCAGTTCTTC.

Here the CDR3 reads CASSLFQSSNQPQHF. The CDR3 DNA reads TGTGCCAGCAGCTTATTCCAGTCAAGCAATCAGCCCCAGCATTTT. The chain employs TRBV7-2 and TRBJ1-5; D call uncertain. The CDR3 spans 15 residues. Trimming cost V 2 bases and J 1 base, with 9 bases left between them. CDR1 is SGHTA, CDR2 FQGNSA, per germline. The full variable domain, its missing parts supplied by reference TRBV7-2 and TRBJ1-5, is GAGVSQSPSNKVTEKGKDVELRCDPISGHTALYWYRQSLGQGLEFLIYFQGNSAPDKSGLPSDRFSAERTGGSVSTLTIQRTQQEDSAVYLCASSLFQSSNQPQHFGDGTRLSIL.

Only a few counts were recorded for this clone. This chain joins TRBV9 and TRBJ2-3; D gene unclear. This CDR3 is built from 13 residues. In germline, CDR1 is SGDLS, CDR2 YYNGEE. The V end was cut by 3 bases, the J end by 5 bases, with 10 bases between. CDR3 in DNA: TGTGCCAGCAGCGGACTGCTTGGAGATACGCAGTATTTT. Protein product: CASSGLLGDTQYF.

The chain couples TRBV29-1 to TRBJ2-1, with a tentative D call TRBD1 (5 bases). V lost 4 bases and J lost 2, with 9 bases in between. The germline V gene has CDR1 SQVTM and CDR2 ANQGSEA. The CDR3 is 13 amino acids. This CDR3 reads CSVAGITYNEQFF. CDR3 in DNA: TGCAGCGTTGCAGGGATTACCTACAATGAGCAGTTCTTC.

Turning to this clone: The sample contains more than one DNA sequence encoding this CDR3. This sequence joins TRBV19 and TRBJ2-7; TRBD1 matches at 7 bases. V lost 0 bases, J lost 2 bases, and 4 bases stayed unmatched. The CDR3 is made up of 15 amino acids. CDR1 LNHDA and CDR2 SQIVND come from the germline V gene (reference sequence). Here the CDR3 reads CASSIDRQGAYEQYF. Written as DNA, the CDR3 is TGTGCCAGTAGTATAGATCGCCAGGGGGCCTACGAGCAGTACTTC.

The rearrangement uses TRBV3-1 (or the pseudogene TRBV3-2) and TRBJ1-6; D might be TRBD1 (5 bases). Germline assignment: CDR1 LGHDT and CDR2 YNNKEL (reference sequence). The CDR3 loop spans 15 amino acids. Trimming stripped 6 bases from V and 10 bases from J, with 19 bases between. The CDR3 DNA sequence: TGTGCCAGCAGACAACACGAGCAGGGACTGTCACCCCTCCACTTT. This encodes CASRQHEQGLSPLHF.